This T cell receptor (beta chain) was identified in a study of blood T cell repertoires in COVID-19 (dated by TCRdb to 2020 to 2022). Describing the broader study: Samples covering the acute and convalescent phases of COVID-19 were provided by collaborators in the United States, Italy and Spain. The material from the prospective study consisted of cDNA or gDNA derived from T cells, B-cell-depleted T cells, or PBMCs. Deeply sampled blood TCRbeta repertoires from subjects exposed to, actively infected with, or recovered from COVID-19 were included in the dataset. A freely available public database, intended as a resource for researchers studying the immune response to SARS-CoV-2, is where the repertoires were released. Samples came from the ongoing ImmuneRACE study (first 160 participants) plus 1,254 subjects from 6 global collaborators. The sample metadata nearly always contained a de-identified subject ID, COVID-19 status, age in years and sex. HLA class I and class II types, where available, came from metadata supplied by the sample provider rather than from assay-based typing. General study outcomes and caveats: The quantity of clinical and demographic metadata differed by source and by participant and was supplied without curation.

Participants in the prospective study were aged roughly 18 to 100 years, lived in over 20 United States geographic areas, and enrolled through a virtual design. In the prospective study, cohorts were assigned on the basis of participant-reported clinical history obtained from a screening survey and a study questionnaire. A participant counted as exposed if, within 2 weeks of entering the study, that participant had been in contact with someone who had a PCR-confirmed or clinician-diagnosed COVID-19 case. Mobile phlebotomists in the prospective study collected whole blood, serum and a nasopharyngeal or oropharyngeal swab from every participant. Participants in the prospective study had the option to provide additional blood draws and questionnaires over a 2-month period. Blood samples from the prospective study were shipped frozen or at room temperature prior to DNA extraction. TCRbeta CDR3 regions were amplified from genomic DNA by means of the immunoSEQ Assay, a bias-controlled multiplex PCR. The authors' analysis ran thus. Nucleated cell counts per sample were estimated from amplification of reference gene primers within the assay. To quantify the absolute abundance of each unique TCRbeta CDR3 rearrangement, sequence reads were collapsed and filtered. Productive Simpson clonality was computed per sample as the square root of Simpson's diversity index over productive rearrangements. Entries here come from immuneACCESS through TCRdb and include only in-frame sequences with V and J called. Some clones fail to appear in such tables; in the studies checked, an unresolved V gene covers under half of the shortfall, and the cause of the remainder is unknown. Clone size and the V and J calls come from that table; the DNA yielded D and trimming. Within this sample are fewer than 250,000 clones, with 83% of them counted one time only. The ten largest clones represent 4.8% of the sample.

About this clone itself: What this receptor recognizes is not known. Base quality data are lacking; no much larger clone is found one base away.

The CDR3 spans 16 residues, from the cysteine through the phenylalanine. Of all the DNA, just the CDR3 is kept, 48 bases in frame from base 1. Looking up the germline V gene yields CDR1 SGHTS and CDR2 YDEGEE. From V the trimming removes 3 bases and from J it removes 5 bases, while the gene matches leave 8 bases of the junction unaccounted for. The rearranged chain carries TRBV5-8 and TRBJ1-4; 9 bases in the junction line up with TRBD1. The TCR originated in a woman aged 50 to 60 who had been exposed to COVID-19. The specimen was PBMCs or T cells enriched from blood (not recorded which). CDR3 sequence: CASSSGTGFRNEKLFF. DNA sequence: TGTGCCAGCAGCTCCGGGACAGGGTTCCGAAATGAAAAACTGTTTTTT.